This T cell receptor beta chain is from a study of shared clonotypes between healthy human individuals. The naive CD8 subset, CD45RO-negative cells positively selected for CCR7, excluded terminally differentiated effector memory CD45RA+ cells. Original processing notes: Filtering differed since immunoSEQ provided only junctions, with no quality scores. The data were produced by immunoSEQ multiplex PCR, yet TCRdb's version contains in-frame clones alone and is incomplete. The V and J calls and clone size are taken from that table; D and trimming were inferred from the DNA. The data contain about 2.1 million clones, 85% to 95% of them singletons. A word on this clone: Other nucleotide sequences in the sample specify the same CDR3.

The CDR3 consists of 14 residues. Per germline, CDR1 SGDLS and CDR2 YYNGEE. V gave up 0 bases and J gave up 1 base, with 7 bases separating them. J is TRBJ2-5 and V is TRBV9; D is uncertain. This sequence originates from a man younger than 35 in good health. Some clones in this sample may be carry-over from other donors' samples. Material for sequencing was naive CD8+ T cells from PBMCs. CDR3 sequence: CASSVGRFQETQYF. Here the CDR3 DNA reads TGTGCCAGCAGCGTAGGCCGGTTCCAAGAGACCCAGTACTTC.